This T cell receptor (beta chain) was retrieved from a study of cytomegalovirus exposure and HLA in healthy donors. Broader study findings: In a later analysis, a missense DCLRE1C variant was linked to TCR beta V- and J-gene trimming. The authors later found TCR association rates varying by HLA locus, with DRB1 most and HLA-C fewest. The HLA-A and HLA-B alleles of most subjects were reportedly predicted accurately from TCR beta sequences.

With respect to this clone: Its antigen remains unidentified.

This PCR relied on a set of 60 Vbeta primers and 13 Jbeta primers. The method was immunoSEQ multiplex PCR; TCRdb's version includes in-frame clones alone and lacks a portion of them. The sample carries about 150,000 clones, about 64% recorded once. The CDR3 runs 13 residues. Trimming left V 0 bases short and J 4 bases short, with 3 bases between. CDR1 and CDR2 from the germline V gene are MNHEY and SVGAGI. This TCR was recovered from a middle-aged woman in good health and CMV-seronegative. The chain carries TRBV6-5 and TRBJ2-2; no definite D call. Sequencing was done on a sample of PBMCs. CDR3 protein: CASSYSATGELFF. The CDR3 DNA reads as TGTGCCAGCAGTTACTCAGCCACCGGGGAGCTGTTTTTT.